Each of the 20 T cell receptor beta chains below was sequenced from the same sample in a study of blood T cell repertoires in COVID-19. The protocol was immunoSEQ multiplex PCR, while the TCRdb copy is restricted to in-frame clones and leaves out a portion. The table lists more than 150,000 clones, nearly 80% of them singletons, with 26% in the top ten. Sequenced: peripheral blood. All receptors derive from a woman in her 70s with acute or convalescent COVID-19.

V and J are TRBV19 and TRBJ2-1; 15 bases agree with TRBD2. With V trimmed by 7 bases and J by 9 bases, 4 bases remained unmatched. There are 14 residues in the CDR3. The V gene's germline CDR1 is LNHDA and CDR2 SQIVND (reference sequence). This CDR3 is CASTGTSGRIEQFF. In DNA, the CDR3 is TGTGCCAGTACCGGGACTAGCGGGAGGATTGAGCAGTTCTTC.

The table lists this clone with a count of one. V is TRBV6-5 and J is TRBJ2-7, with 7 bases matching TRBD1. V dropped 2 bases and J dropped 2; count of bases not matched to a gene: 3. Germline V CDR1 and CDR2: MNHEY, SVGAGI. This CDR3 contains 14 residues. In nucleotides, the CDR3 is TGTGCCAGCAGTTACCGGGACAGACCCTACGAGCAGTACTTC. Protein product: CASSYRDRPYEQYF.

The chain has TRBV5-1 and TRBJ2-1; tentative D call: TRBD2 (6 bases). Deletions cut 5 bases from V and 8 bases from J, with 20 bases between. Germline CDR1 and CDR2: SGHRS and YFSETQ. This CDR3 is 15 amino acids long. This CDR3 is CASRYQSLASDEQFF. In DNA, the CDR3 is TGCGCCAGCAGATATCAATCACTAGCTAGCGATGAGCAGTTCTTC.

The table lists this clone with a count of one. The CDR3 coding sequence is TGTGCCAGCAGCCTCGTTGATACGCAGTATTTT. This sequence encodes CASSLVDTQYF. The chain combines TRBV2 with TRBJ2-3; no clear D. V was pared by 6 bases and J by 6 bases, with 7 bases between. Germline V gives CDR1 SNHLY, CDR2 FYNNEI. This CDR3 region has 11 residues.

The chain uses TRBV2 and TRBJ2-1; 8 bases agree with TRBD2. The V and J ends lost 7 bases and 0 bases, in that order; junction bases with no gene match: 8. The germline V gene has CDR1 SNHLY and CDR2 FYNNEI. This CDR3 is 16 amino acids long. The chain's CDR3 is CASTGLAVSSYNEQFF. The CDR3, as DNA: TGTGCCAGCACTGGACTAGCAGTGAGCTCCTACAATGAGCAGTTCTTC. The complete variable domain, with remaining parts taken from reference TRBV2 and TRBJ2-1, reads EPEVTQTPSHQVTQMGQEVILRCVPISNHLYFYWYRQILGQKVEFLVSFYNNEISEKSEIFDDQFSVERPDGSNFTLKIRSTKLEDSAMYFCASTGLAVSSYNEQFFGPGTRLTVL.

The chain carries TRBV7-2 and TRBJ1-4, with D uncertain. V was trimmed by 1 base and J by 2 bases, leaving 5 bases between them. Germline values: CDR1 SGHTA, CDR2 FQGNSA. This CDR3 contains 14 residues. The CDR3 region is CASSLGGTNEKLFF. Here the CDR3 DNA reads TGTGCCAGCAGCTTAGGAGGGACTAATGAAAAACTGTTTTTT.

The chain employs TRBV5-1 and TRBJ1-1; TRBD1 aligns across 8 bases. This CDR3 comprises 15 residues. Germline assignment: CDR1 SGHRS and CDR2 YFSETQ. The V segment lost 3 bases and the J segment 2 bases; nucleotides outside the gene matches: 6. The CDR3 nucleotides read TGCGCCAGCAGCTGGTCAGGGGGCCGCAACACTGAAGCTTTCTTT. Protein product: CASSWSGGRNTEAFF.

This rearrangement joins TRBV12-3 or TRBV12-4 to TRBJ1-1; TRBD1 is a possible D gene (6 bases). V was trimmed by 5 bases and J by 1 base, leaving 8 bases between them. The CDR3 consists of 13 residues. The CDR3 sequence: CASSRTANTEAFF. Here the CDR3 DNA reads TGTGCCAGCAGTCGGACAGCGAACACTGAAGCTTTCTTT.

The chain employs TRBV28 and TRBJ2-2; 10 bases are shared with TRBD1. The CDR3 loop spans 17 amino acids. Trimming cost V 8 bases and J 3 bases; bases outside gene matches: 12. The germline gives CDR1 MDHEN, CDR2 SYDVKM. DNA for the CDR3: TGTGCCAGCGGATCCGGGACAGGGGAATTTGACACCGGGGAGCTGTTTTTT. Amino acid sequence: CASGSGTGEFDTGELFF.

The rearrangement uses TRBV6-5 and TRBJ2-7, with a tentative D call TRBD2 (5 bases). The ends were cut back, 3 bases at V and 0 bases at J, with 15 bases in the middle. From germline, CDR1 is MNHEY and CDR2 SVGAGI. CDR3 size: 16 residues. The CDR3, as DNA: TGTGCCAGCAGTTATTTGTCACCCGGGAACTCCTACGAGCAGTACTTC. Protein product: CASSYLSPGNSYEQYF.

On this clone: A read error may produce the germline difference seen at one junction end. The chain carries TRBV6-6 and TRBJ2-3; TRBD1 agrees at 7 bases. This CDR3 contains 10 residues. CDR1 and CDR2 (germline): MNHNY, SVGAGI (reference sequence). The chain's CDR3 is CAIGTATQYF. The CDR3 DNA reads TGTGCCATCGGGACAGCTACGCAGTATTTT.

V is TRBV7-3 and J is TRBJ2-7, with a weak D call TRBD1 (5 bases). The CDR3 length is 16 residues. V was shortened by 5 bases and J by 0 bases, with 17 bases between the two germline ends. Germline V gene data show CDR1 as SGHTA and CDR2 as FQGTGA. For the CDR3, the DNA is TGTGCCAGCAGCGCTACAGGTGGTTCCCCCTCCTACGAGCAGTACTTC. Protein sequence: CASSATGGSPSYEQYF.

CDR3 sequence reads: CAISDRGSGTDTQYF. The CDR3 region has the DNA TGTGCCATCAGTGATAGGGGATCGGGCACAGATACGCAGTATTTT. This chain joins TRBV10-3 and TRBJ2-3; weak D call: TRBD1 (5 bases). Germline CDR1 ENHRY, CDR2 SYGVKD. The CDR3 loop spans 15 amino acids. Trimming left V 3 bases short and J 1 base short, with 11 bases between.

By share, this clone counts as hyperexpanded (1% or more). This CDR3 is CASSYSLREPTYEQYF. In DNA, the CDR3 is TGTGCCAGCAGTTACTCTCTCCGGGAGCCCACCTACGAGCAGTACTTC. This chain joins TRBV6-2 or TRBV6-3 and TRBJ2-7; D is perhaps TRBD2 (6 bases). In germline, CDR1 is MNHEY, CDR2 SVGEGT. The CDR3 contains 16 residues. Trimming stripped 0 bases from V and 2 bases from J, with 14 bases between.

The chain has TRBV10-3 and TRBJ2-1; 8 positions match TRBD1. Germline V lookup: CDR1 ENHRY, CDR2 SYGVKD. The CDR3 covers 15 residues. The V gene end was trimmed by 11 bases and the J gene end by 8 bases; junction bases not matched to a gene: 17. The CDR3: CASWGRAEDRDEQFF. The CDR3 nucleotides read TGTGCCTCCTGGGGAAGAGCGGAGGACAGGGATGAGCAGTTCTTC.

The chain's CDR3 is CATSPTAGELFF. The CDR3 nucleotides read TGTGCCACCAGTCCGACTGCCGGGGAGCTGTTTTTT. The J gene is TRBJ2-2, the V gene TRBV24-1; the D is unclear. Germline V lookup: CDR1 KGHDR, CDR2 SFDVKD. The CDR3 is made up of 12 amino acids. V was cut by 6 bases and J by 6 bases, with 7 bases left in between.

The CDR3 DNA is TGTGCCAGCAGGGGGGGATATGGACAGGGTAATTCACCCCTCCACTTT. Translating gives CASRGGYGQGNSPLHF. The chain has TRBV27 and TRBJ1-6; TRBD1 aligns across 8 bases. CDR1 and CDR2 (germline): MNHEY, SMNVEV (reference sequence). This CDR3 comprises 16 residues. The ends lost 6 bases at V and 6 bases at J; junction bases unmatched: 10.

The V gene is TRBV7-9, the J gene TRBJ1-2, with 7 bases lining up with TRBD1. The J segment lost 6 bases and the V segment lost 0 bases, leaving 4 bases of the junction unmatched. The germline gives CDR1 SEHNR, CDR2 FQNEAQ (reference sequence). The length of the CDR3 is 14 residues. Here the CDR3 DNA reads TGTGCCAGCAGCTTAGCAGGGGGCGCGAATGGCTACACCTTC. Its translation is CASSLAGGANGYTF.

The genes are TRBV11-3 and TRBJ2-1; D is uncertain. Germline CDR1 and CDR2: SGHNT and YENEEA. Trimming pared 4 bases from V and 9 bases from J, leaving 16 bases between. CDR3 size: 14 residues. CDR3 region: CASSSRPQYGEQFF. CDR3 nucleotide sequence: TGTGCCAGCAGCTCGCGCCCTCAATACGGTGAGCAGTTCTTC.

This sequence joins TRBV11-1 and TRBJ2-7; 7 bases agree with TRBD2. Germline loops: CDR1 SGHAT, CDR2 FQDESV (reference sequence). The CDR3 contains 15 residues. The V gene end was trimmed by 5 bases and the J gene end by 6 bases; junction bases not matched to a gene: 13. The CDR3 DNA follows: TGTGCCAGCAGCCCCAGGACTAGAATCCTCTCCGAGCAGTACTTC. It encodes CASSPRTRILSEQYF.